This T cell receptor beta chain is from a study of a mutant IDH1 vaccine in newly diagnosed glioma. Study-level background: Before enrollment, the patients had been treated with radiotherapy alone, temozolomide alone, or both together. Most of them had received both.

Time point in this sample: week 47, end of study. The investigators gave 300 ug of mutant IDH1 20-mer peptide in each vaccine dose, together with topical imiquimod. Study outcomes and limitations: Patients showed vaccine-induced immune responses at a rate of roughly 94%.

A note on this clone: Antigen specificity is unknown.

Assay: immunoSEQ multiplex PCR; the TCRdb copy retains only in-frame clones and omits some. The sample shows roughly 13,000 clones, just over 75% of them seen only once. This CDR3 has 15 residues. The germline CDR1 and CDR2 sequences are MDHEN and SYDVKM. V was clipped by 4 bases and J by 6 bases; unmatched bases: 11. The sample in question was PBMCs, obtained from a glioma patient whose treatment included an IDH1 peptide vaccine. This sequence joins TRBV28 and TRBJ1-1; 7 positions match TRBD1. This TCR was sampled from a woman in her forties with glioma. The CDR3 DNA reads TGTGCCAGCAGTTCCACAGGGGTCCGGGACCCTGAAGCTTTCTTT. Its protein is CASSSTGVRDPEAFF.